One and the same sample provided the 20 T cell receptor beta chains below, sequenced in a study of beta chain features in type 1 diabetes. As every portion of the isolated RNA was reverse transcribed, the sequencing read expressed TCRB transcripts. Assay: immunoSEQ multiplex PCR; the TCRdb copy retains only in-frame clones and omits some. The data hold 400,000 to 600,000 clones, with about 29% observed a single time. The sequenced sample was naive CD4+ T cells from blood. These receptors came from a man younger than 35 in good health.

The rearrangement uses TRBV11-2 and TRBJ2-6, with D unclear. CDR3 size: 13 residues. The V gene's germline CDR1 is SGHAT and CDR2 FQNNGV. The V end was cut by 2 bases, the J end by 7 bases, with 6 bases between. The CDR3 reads CASSLPGANVLTF. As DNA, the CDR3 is TGTGCCAGCAGCTTACCCGGAGCCAACGTCCTGACTTTC.

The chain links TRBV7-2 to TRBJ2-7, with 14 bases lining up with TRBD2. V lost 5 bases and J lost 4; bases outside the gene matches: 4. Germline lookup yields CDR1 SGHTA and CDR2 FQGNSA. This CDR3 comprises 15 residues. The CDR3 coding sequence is TGTGCCAGCAGCACGGGACTAGCGGGAGTGTACGAGCAGTACTTC. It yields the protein CASSTGLAGVYEQYF. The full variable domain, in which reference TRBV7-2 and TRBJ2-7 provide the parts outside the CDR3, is GAGVSQSPSNKVTEKGKDVELRCDPISGHTALYWYRQSLGQGLEFLIYFQGNSAPDKSGLPSDRFSAERTGGSVSTLTIQRTQQEDSAVYLCASSTGLAGVYEQYFGPGTRLTVT.

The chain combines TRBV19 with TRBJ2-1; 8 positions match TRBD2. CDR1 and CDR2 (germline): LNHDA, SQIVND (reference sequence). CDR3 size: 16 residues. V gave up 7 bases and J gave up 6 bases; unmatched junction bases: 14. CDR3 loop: CASMVESGRGGNEQFF. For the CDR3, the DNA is TGTGCCAGTATGGTGGAGAGCGGGAGAGGCGGCAATGAGCAGTTCTTC.

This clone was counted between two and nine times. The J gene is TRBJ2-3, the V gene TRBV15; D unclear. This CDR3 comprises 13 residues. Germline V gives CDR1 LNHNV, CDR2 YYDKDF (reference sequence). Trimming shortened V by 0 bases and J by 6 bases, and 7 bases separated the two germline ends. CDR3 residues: CATSRDRQDTQYF. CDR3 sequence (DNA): TGTGCCACCAGCAGAGATCGGCAGGATACGCAGTATTTT.

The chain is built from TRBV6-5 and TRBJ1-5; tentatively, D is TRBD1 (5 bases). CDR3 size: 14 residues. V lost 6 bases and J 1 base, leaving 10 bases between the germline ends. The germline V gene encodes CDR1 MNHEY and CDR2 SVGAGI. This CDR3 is CASRAQGSNQPQHF. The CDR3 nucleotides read TGTGCCAGCAGGGCGCAGGGCAGCAATCAGCCCCAGCATTTT.

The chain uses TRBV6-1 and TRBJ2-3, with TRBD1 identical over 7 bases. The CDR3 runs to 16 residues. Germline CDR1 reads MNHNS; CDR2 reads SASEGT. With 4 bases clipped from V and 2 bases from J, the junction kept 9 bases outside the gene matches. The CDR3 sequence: CASSALQGSATDTQYF. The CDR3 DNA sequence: TGTGCCAGCAGTGCTTTACAGGGGTCTGCCACAGATACGCAGTATTTT.

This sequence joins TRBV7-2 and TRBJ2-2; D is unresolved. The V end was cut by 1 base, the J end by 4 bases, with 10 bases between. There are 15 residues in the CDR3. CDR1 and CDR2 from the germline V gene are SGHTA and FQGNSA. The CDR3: CASSLVWGSTGELFF. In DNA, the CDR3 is TGTGCCAGCAGCTTAGTCTGGGGTTCCACCGGGGAGCTGTTTTTT.

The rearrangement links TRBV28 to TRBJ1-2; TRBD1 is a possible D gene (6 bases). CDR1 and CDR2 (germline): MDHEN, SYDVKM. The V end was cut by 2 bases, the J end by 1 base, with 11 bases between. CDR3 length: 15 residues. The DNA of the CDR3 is TGTGCCAGCAGTTTAAGCGACAGGATTAACTATGGCTACACCTTC. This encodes CASSLSDRINYGYTF.

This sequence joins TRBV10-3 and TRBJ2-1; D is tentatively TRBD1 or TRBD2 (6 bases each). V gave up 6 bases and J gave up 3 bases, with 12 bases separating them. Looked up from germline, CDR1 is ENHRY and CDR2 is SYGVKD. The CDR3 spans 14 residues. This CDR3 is CAIREGGSYNEQFF. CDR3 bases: TGTGCCATCAGAGAGGGGGGCAGCTACAATGAGCAGTTCTTC.

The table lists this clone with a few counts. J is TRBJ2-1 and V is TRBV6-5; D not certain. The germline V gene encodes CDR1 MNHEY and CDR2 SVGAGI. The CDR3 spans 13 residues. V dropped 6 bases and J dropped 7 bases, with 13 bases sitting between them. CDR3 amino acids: CASSPNRNNEQFF. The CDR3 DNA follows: TGTGCCAGCAGCCCCAACCGTAATAATGAGCAGTTCTTC.

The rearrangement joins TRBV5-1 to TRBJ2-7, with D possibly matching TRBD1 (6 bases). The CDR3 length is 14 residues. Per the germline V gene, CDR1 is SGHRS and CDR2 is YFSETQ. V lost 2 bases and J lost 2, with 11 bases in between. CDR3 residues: CASSLQGVPYEQYF. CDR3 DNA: TGCGCCAGCAGCTTACAGGGAGTCCCCTACGAGCAGTACTTC.

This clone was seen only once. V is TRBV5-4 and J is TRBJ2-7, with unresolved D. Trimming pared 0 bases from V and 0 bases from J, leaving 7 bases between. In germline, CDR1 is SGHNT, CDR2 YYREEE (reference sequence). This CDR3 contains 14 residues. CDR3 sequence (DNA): TGTGCCAGCAGCTTGGATGGCAACTCCTACGAGCAGTACTTC. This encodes CASSLDGNSYEQYF.

The CDR3 protein is CASSFSDGRASYEQYF. CDR3 coding DNA: TGTGCCAGCAGCTTCTCCGACGGGAGGGCCTCGTACGAGCAGTACTTC. This chain links TRBV9 with TRBJ2-7, with 8 bases identical to TRBD2. CDR1 is SGDLS and CDR2 is YYNGEE in the germline V gene. The V segment lost 4 bases and the J segment 4 bases; nucleotides outside the gene matches: 13. The CDR3 runs 16 residues.

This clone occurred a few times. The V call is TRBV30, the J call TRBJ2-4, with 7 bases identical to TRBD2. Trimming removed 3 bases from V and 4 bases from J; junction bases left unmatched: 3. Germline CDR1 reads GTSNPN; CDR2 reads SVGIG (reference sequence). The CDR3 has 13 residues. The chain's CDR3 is CAWSPGGKNIQYF. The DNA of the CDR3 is TGTGCCTGGAGCCCCGGGGGGAAAAACATTCAGTACTTC.

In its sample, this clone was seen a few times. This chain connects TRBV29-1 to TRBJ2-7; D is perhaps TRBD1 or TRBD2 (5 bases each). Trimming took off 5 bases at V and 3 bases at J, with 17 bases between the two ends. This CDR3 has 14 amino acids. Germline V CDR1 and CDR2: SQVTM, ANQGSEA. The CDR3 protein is CSVSLGTGGYEQYF. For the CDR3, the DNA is TGCAGCGTTTCGCTTGGTACAGGAGGCTACGAGCAGTACTTC.

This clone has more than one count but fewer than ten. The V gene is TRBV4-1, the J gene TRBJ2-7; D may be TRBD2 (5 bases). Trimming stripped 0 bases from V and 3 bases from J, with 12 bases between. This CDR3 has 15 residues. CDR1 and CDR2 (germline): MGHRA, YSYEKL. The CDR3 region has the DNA TGCGCCAGCAGCCAAGATGCCCTAGCCCTCTACGAGCAGTACTTC. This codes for CASSQDALALYEQYF.

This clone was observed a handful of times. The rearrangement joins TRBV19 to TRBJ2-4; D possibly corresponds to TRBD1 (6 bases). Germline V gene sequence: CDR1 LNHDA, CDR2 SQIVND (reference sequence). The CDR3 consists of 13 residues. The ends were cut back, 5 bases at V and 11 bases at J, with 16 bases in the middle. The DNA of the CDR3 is TGTGCCAGTAGTCCGACCGGGACACCCTTTCAGTACTTC. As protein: CASSPTGTPFQYF.

As DNA, the CDR3 is TGTGCCAGCAGCTTAGGGGGACAGGGGGCTAGAGATACGCAGTATTTT. As protein: CASSLGGQGARDTQYF. The gene calls are TRBV7-2 and TRBJ2-3, with 12 bases aligning to TRBD1. J gave up 5 bases and V 1 base, and 4 bases lay outside the gene matches. The CDR3 runs 16 residues. The V gene's germline CDR1 is SGHTA and CDR2 FQGNSA.

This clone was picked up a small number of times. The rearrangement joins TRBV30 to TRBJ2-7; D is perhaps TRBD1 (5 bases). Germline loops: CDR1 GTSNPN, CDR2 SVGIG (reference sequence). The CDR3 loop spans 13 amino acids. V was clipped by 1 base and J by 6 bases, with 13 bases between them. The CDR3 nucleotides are TGTGCCTGGAGTGGTAGCCTCCAGGGCGAGCAGTACTTC. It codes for CAWSGSLQGEQYF.

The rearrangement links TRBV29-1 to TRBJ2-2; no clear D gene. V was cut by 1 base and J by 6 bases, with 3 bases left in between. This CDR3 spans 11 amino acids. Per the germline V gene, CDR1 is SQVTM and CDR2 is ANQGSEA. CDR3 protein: CSVEGSGELFF. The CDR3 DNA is TGCAGCGTTGAAGGATCCGGGGAGCTGTTTTTT.